Shown below are 32 T cell receptor beta chains from a single sample sequenced in a study of cytomegalovirus exposure and HLA in healthy donors. 60 Vbeta and 13 Jbeta primers were used in PCR. Sequencing was performed with immunoSEQ multiplex PCR; in TCRdb, only in-frame clones are kept and a portion is missing. The sample shows approximately 160,000 clones, roughly 77% of them seen only once. Sequencing used PBMCs. These receptor sequences come from a male donor in good health and CMV-seronegative.

The V gene is TRBV27, the J gene TRBJ1-4, with 7 bases identical to TRBD1. The CDR3 loop spans 18 amino acids. Per germline, CDR1 MNHEY and CDR2 SMNVEV (reference sequence). V lost 8 bases to trimming and J lost 5 bases; unmatched junction nucleotides: 20. The CDR3 DNA reads TGTGCCAGCCTACAAATTAAAACCGGGACAGACAAAAATGAAAAACTGTTTTTT. This gives the protein CASLQIKTGTDKNEKLFF.

The V and J genes are TRBV5-1 and TRBJ1-2, with D possibly being TRBD1 (5 bases). Germline CDR1 and CDR2: SGHRS and YFSETQ. This CDR3 has 14 amino acids. V dropped 3 bases and J dropped 5 bases, with 14 bases sitting between them. The DNA of the CDR3 is TGCGCCAGCAGCTCCTGGAGGGGTTCGTATGGCTACACCTTC. As protein: CASSSWRGSYGYTF. Looking up the rest from reference TRBV5-1 and TRBJ1-2 gives the full variable domain: KAGVTQTPRYLIKTRGQQVTLSCSPISGHRSVSWYQQTPGQGLQFLFEYFSETQRNKGNFPGRFSGRQFSNSRSEMNVSTLELGDSALYLCASSSWRGSYGYTFGSGTRLTVV.

The table lists this clone with a few counts. V and J are TRBV19 and TRBJ1-5; 8 nucleotides agree with TRBD1. In germline, CDR1 is LNHDA, CDR2 SQIVND (reference sequence). The V gene end was trimmed by 7 bases and the J gene end by 2 bases; junction bases not matched to a gene: 4. CDR3 length equals 14 residues. As DNA, the CDR3 is TGTGCCAGTACCGAACAGGGGGGCAATCAGCCCCAGCATTTT. Protein: CASTEQGGNQPQHF.

The gene calls are TRBV7-2 and TRBJ1-1; 8 nucleotides align to TRBD1. Germline lookup yields CDR1 SGHTA and CDR2 FQGNSA. The J segment lost 2 bases and the V segment lost 5 bases, leaving 4 bases of the junction unmatched. The CDR3 is made up of 14 amino acids. CDR3 nucleotides: TGTGCCAGCAGCGCGGACAGGGCTAACACTGAAGCTTTCTTT. Its protein product is CASSADRANTEAFF. Looking up the rest from reference TRBV7-2 and TRBJ1-1 gives the full variable domain: GAGVSQSPSNKVTEKGKDVELRCDPISGHTALYWYRQSLGQGLEFLIYFQGNSAPDKSGLPSDRFSAERTGGSVSTLTIQRTQQEDSAVYLCASSADRANTEAFFGQGTRLTVV.

CDR3 protein: CASSSRIGGGLYGYTF. DNA for the CDR3: TGTGCCAGCAGCTCCCGGATTGGGGGGGGGCTATATGGCTACACCTTC. This chain uses TRBV5-6 with TRBJ1-2; D might be TRBD1 (6 bases). The CDR3 is 16 amino acids. V gave up 3 bases and J gave up 5 bases, with 20 bases separating them. Germline CDR1 SGHDT, CDR2 YYEEEE.

J is TRBJ2-1 and V is TRBV2, with 10 bases fitting TRBD2. Germline CDR1 SNHLY, CDR2 FYNNEI. The trim removed 6 bases at V and 8 bases at J, leaving 13 bases unmatched. This CDR3 region has 16 residues. In DNA, the CDR3 is TGTGCCAGCAGGGGGGGGCTAGCGGGAGCTCGCGATGAGCAGTTCTTC. This codes for CASRGGLAGARDEQFF.

Notes on this clone: An end of the junction differs from the germline gene, which may be a read error. This rearrangement joins TRBV7-2 to TRBJ1-2, with 10 bases fitting TRBD1. CDR3 length: 13 amino acids. CDR1 SGHTA and CDR2 FQGNSA come from the germline V gene. The CDR3 region is CASSPGTGAGYPF. The CDR3, as DNA: TGTGCCAGCAGCCCGGGGACAGGGGCTGGCTACCCCTTC.

V usage is TRBV6-5 and J usage is TRBJ1-5; possibly TRBD1 for D (6 bases). V was cut by 2 bases and J by 2 bases, with 10 bases left in between. The CDR3 contains 15 residues. From germline, CDR1 is MNHEY and CDR2 SVGAGI. Here the CDR3 reads CASSYRRGGNQPQHF. The CDR3 nucleotides are TGTGCCAGCAGTTACCGCAGGGGTGGCAATCAGCCCCAGCATTTT.

The chain employs TRBV4-3 and TRBJ2-7; 7 nucleotides line up with TRBD1. Germline CDR1 is LGHNA and CDR2 is YSLEER. This CDR3 contains 14 residues. V shed 4 bases, J shed 2 bases, and the junction held 5 bases outside the gene matches. CDR3 nucleotide sequence: TGCGCCAGCAGCCGCCTACAGGGGACCTACGAGCAGTACTTC. Amino acids: CASSRLQGTYEQYF.

The chain is built from TRBV11-2 and TRBJ2-7; TRBD2 matches at 11 bases. CDR1 and CDR2 (germline): SGHAT, FQNNGV. V dropped 5 bases and J dropped 3; count of bases not matched to a gene: 3. This CDR3 has 14 residues. The CDR3 sequence is CASSRGLADYEQYF. The CDR3, as DNA: TGTGCCAGCAGCCGGGGACTAGCGGACTACGAGCAGTACTTC.

V and J are TRBV4-1 and TRBJ1-5; D not resolved. Germline CDR1 is MGHRA and CDR2 is YSYEKL. This CDR3 has 14 residues. Trimming stripped 1 base from V and 9 bases from J, with 13 bases between. CDR3 sequence: CASSQVTLSGPQHF. DNA for the CDR3: TGCGCCAGCAGCCAAGTAACCCTCTCGGGGCCCCAGCATTTT.

This chain's CDR3 is CASSRTGTQGGEQFF. Here the CDR3 DNA reads TGCGCCAGCAGCAGAACCGGGACCCAAGGGGGTGAGCAGTTCTTC. This rearrangement joins TRBV5-1 to TRBJ2-1, with a possible D match to TRBD1 (6 bases). Germline CDR1 and CDR2: SGHRS and YFSETQ. Trimming cost V 4 bases and J 9 bases, with 20 bases left between them. This CDR3 has 15 residues.

The sample holds a few counts of this clone. The rearrangement uses TRBV5-5 and TRBJ2-7; 7 positions agree with TRBD2. The germline CDR1 and CDR2 sequences are SGHKS and YYEKEE (reference sequence). The CDR3 runs to 14 residues. Trimming at V came to 2 bases and at J to 3 bases, leaving 5 bases not matched to a gene. CDR3 residues: CASSFGGSGYEQYF. CDR3 sequence (DNA): TGTGCCAGCAGCTTTGGCGGGAGTGGCTACGAGCAGTACTTC.

The V call is TRBV5-8, the J call TRBJ2-1; D uncertain. The CDR3 is 15 amino acids. Germline-derived CDR1 and CDR2 are SGHTS and YDEGEE. V lost 4 bases to trimming and J lost 0 bases, with 11 bases between them. The CDR3 is CASSRGQSSYNEQFF. Here the CDR3 DNA reads TGTGCCAGCAGCCGTGGGCAGAGCTCCTACAATGAGCAGTTCTTC.

The chain is built from TRBV11-3 and TRBJ2-1, with D possibly TRBD1 on 6 matching bases. V was trimmed by 2 bases and J by 6 bases, leaving 11 bases between them. The CDR3 sequence is 14 residues long. Germline values: CDR1 SGHNT, CDR2 YENEEA. The CDR3 DNA is TGTGCCAGCAGCTTAAGTTCAGGGGCCAATGAGCAGTTCTTC. Protein: CASSLSSGANEQFF.

The genes are TRBV18 and TRBJ1-1; D is uncertain. The germline V and J ends were trimmed by 2 bases and 3 bases, with 13 bases remaining between them. The germline CDR1 and CDR2 sequences are KGHSH and LQKENI. CDR3 size: 15 residues. The CDR3 reads CASSPMAVLDTEAFF. In DNA, the CDR3 is TGTGCCAGCTCACCAATGGCCGTCCTGGACACTGAAGCTTTCTTT.

The V and J genes are TRBV4-1 and TRBJ2-3; 7 bases map to TRBD1. Germline CDR1 and CDR2: MGHRA and YSYEKL. After removal of 1 base from V and 1 base from J, the junction contained 2 bases not matched to a gene. The CDR3 totals 15 residues. CDR3 nucleotides: TGCGCCAGCAGCCAAGTCGACAGGGGCACAGATACGCAGTATTTT. This codes for CASSQVDRGTDTQYF.

The rearrangement links TRBV5-1 to TRBJ2-2; no clear D gene. CDR3 length: 16 amino acids. Trimming pared 3 bases from V and 2 bases from J, leaving 14 bases between. The V gene's germline CDR1 is SGHRS and CDR2 YFSETQ. CDR3 in amino acids: CASSSNTPSNTGELFF. The CDR3 DNA is TGCGCCAGCAGCTCCAACACCCCATCAAACACCGGGGAGCTGTTTTTT.

This clone turned up a few times. This chain connects TRBV28 to TRBJ2-7, with TRBD1 identical over 9 bases. V trimming: 6 bases; J trimming: 7 bases; junction bases outside the gene matches: 4. This CDR3 is built from 12 residues. Germline CDR1 is MDHEN and CDR2 is SYDVKM. CDR3 in amino acids: CASRHGQGEQYF. The CDR3 DNA reads as TGTGCCAGCAGACACGGACAGGGGGAGCAGTACTTC.

For this clone: An end of the junction differs from the germline gene, which may be a read error. The V gene is TRBV9, the J gene TRBJ2-2, with D possibly being TRBD2 (6 bases). The CDR3 totals 15 residues. Germline CDR1 reads SGDLS; CDR2 reads YYNGEE. CDR3 DNA sequence: TGTGCCAGCAGCGTCTACGGGGGAGGCACCGAGGAGCTGTTTTTT. Protein sequence: CASSVYGGGTEELFF.

V gene TRBV7-9 combines with J gene TRBJ2-7; 9 bases fit TRBD1. Germline-derived CDR1 and CDR2 are SEHNR and FQNEAQ (reference sequence). The J segment lost 2 bases and the V segment lost 0 bases, leaving 5 bases of the junction unmatched. The CDR3 totals 16 residues. CDR3 nucleotide sequence: TGTGCCAGCAGCTTAGCGAGGACAGGGGATACCTACGAGCAGTACTTC. It encodes CASSLARTGDTYEQYF.

This clone was detected a few times. The chain has TRBV4-2 and TRBJ1-6; 8 bases align to TRBD1. CDR3 length: 18 residues. V shed 1 base, J shed 11 bases, and the junction held 16 bases outside the gene matches. Germline lookup yields CDR1 LGHNA and CDR2 YNFKEQ. CDR3 sequence reads: CASSQGVRGQATSTPLHF. In DNA, the CDR3 is TGTGCCAGCAGCCAAGGGGTAAGGGGACAGGCTACCAGTACACCCCTCCACTTT.

The gene calls are TRBV6-5 and TRBJ2-2; no clear D. The V gene's germline CDR1 is MNHEY and CDR2 SVGAGI. V was trimmed by 0 bases and J by 0 bases, leaving 8 bases between them. This CDR3 is built from 16 residues. CDR3 region: CASSYSNRANTGELFF. DNA of the CDR3: TGTGCCAGCAGTTACTCCAACAGAGCGAACACCGGGGAGCTGTTTTTT.

This clone was counted between two and nine times. The V call is TRBV13, the J call TRBJ2-7; possibly TRBD1 for D (5 bases). The CDR3 has 14 residues. Per the germline V gene, CDR1 is PRHDT and CDR2 is FYEKMQ (reference sequence). The V and J ends lost 3 bases and 2 bases respectively, with 11 bases between them. CDR3 amino acids: CASSLGLGAYEQYF. CDR3 in DNA: TGTGCCAGCAGCTTGGGGCTGGGTGCCTACGAGCAGTACTTC.

The V and J genes are TRBV5-4 and TRBJ2-7, with TRBD2 identical over 7 bases. Per germline, CDR1 SGHNT and CDR2 YYREEE (reference sequence). J lost 5 bases, V lost 4 bases, and 12 bases had no gene match. The CDR3 has 15 amino acids. The CDR3 region is CASSPAGRESNEQYF. The CDR3, as DNA: TGTGCCAGCAGCCCAGCTGGGCGGGAGTCTAACGAGCAGTACTTC.

CDR3 residues: CASSFSGVGNTIYF. CDR3 bases: TGTGCCAGCAGTTTTTCGGGGGTTGGAAACACCATATATTTT. This chain connects TRBV28 to TRBJ1-3; possibly TRBD1 for D (5 bases). Germline V gene data show CDR1 as MDHEN and CDR2 as SYDVKM. V was clipped by 3 bases and J by 3 bases, with 9 bases between them. CDR3 length equals 14 residues. The complete variable domain, with remaining parts taken from reference TRBV28 and TRBJ1-3, reads DVKVTQSSRYLVKRTGEKVFLECVQDMDHENMFWYRQDPGLGLRLIYFSYDVKMKEKGDIPEGYSVSREKKERFSLILESASTNQTSMYLCASSFSGVGNTIYFGEGSWLTVV.

This chain uses TRBV5-4 with TRBJ2-2, with TRBD1 matching 8 bases. There are 16 residues in the CDR3. Germline values: CDR1 SGHNT, CDR2 YYREEE (reference sequence). The trim removed 1 base at V and 4 bases at J, leaving 6 bases unmatched. CDR3 protein: CASSLSPGTGTGELFF. The CDR3 coding sequence is TGTGCCAGCAGCTTGAGTCCCGGGACAGGCACCGGGGAGCTGTTTTTT.

The chain couples TRBV6-5 to TRBJ1-1; D is unclear. Germline CDR1 reads MNHEY; CDR2 reads SVGAGI. The CDR3 has 15 amino acids. Trimming took off 2 bases at V and 0 bases at J, with 10 bases between the two ends. DNA for the CDR3: TGTGCCAGCAGTTACGATAACAAGTTGAACACTGAAGCTTTCTTT. Its translation is CASSYDNKLNTEAFF.

The chain links TRBV19 to TRBJ1-1; D unclear. Germline-derived CDR1 and CDR2 are LNHDA and SQIVND (reference sequence). Between the trimmed V and J ends, which lost 8 bases and 1 base, there was a span of 11 bases. CDR3 length: 13 amino acids. The DNA for the CDR3 is TGTGCCAGTTCTGACATAGGGAACACTGAAGCTTTCTTT. Encoded protein: CASSDIGNTEAFF.

The V gene is TRBV7-6, the J gene TRBJ2-3; a weak D match, TRBD2 (6 bases). Germline assignment: CDR1 SGHVS and CDR2 FNYEAQ. Trimming removed 2 bases at V and 3 bases at J, with 12 bases between. The CDR3 length is 15 residues. The CDR3 spells CASSLLFGSTDTQYF. The CDR3 nucleotides read TGTGCCAGCAGCTTACTGTTCGGGAGTACAGATACGCAGTATTTT.

This chain connects TRBV7-9 to TRBJ2-7, with D possibly being TRBD1 (5 bases). Germline V gene sequence: CDR1 SEHNR, CDR2 FQNEAQ (reference sequence). Trimming removed 10 bases at V and 5 bases at J, with 12 bases between. CDR3 size: 11 residues. The CDR3 nucleotides are TGTGCCACTATCAGGGCCCACGAGCAGTACTTC. It is translated as CATIRAHEQYF. Drawing the rest from reference TRBV7-9 and TRBJ2-7, the complete variable domain is DTGVSQNPRHKITKRGQNVTFRCDPISEHNRLYWYRQTLGQGPEFLTYFQNEAQLEKSRLLSDRFSAERPKGSFSTLEIQRTEQGDSAMYLCATIRAHEQYFGPGTRLTVT.

Here the CDR3 reads CASSLQGQGYEQYF. The CDR3 DNA sequence: TGTGCCAGCAGCTTACAGGGACAGGGCTACGAGCAGTACTTC. This chain links TRBV11-3 with TRBJ2-7; 9 nucleotides align to TRBD1. Germline assignment: CDR1 SGHNT and CDR2 YENEEA. The CDR3 length is 14 residues. V lost 2 bases to trimming and J lost 3 bases; unmatched junction nucleotides: 2.